This is a list of T cell receptor beta chains from one sample in a study of T-cell reconstitution after alpha-beta-depleted transplantation in children. TCRdb independently ran MiXCR on the PCR reads; one entry per CDR3 protein. The sample lists approximately 650,000 distinct CDR3 sequences, about 12% occurring once. The source material was PBMCs, sampled before TCRalphabeta/CD19-depleted stem cell transplant. The receptors were gathered from a girl aged 2 to 10 with congenital amegakaryocytic thrombocytopenia, due to receive a stem cell transplant. Both conserved end residues are part of each CDR3. D genes are given only for firm matches. Clone size appears in some rows only: once, few, many, or a class for an expanded clone.

d_gene	abundance	v_gene	j_gene	CDR3nt	CDR3aa
TRBD1	.	TRBV7-2	TRBJ1-3	TGTGCCAGCAGCCTACCGGGACAGGAGCCGTTCTCTGGAAACACCATATATTTT	CASSLPGQEPFSGNTIYF
.	few	TRBV10-3	TRBJ2-5	TGTGCCATCTCGGCGCGGAAGGAAGAGACCCAGTACTTC	CAISARKEETQYF
.	.	TRBV6-5	TRBJ2-1	TGTGCCAGCACCCCTGGTGGTGAGCAGTTCTTC	CASTPGGEQFF
.	many	TRBV20-1	TRBJ2-7	TGCAGTGCTACAGACAGGCCCCCTTCCTACGAGCAGTACTTC	CSATDRPPSYEQYF
.	.	TRBV5-1	TRBJ2-1	TGCGCCAGCGCCCACTGGGAAAGCTCCTACAATGAGCAGTTCTTC	CASAHWESSYNEQFF
TRBD2	.	TRBV7-6	TRBJ2-1	TGTGCCAGCAGCTGGCCTAGCGGGAGACCCAGCAATGAGCAGTTCTTC	CASSWPSGRPSNEQFF
.	many	TRBV7-9	TRBJ1-2	TGTGCCAGCGGGGGCGGCTACACCTTC	CASGGGYTF
.	.	TRBV20-1	TRBJ2-6	TGCAGTGCCGACGGATTCGCGAGAAGCTCTGGGGCCAACGTCCTGACTTTC	CSADGFARSSGANVLTF
TRBD2	few	TRBV7-8	TRBJ2-3	TGTGCCAGCAGCTCGGGACTAGCGGGAGCAGATACGCAGTATTTT	CASSSGLAGADTQYF
TRBD1	many	TRBV20-1	TRBJ2-5	TGCAGTGCTGGACCGACAGGGGGCCAAGAGACCCAGTACTTC	CSAGPTGGQETQYF
TRBD2	many	TRBV12-3/TRBV12-4	TRBJ2-2	TGTGCCAGCAGTTTATACCTAACTAGCGGGAGAGGAGGGGGCGACACCGGGGAGCTGTTTTTT	CASSLYLTSGRGGGDTGELFF
.	.	TRBV5-4	TRBJ2-2	TGTGCCAGCAGCCCCCAATCTAGCAGACGATCCACCGGGGAGCTGTTTTTT	CASSPQSSRRSTGELFF
.	few	TRBV21-1	TRBJ1-1	TGTGCCAGCAGCACCGCGACCCGGGCCCCCGAGTCGAACACTGAAGCTTTCTTT	CASSTATRAPESNTEAFF
.	.	TRBV12-3/TRBV12-4	TRBJ2-3	TGTGCCAGCAGGGACGGTTTCAATACGCAGTATTTT	CASRDGFNTQYF
TRBD2	few	TRBV5-1	TRBJ2-5	TGCGCCAGCAGCTTCGGGAGGGCCCCCCAAGAGACCCAGTACTTC	CASSFGRAPQETQYF
TRBD2	many	TRBV2	TRBJ2-1	TGTGCCAGCAGGCCTAGCGGTCCCTACAATGAGCAGTTCTTC	CASRPSGPYNEQFF
.	many	TRBV20-1	TRBJ2-7	TGCAGTGCGCACCACCGGAATGAGCAGTACTTC	CSAHHRNEQYF
.	few	TRBV4-2	TRBJ2-7	TGTGCCAGCAGCCAAGACAGGGGAAGGAGTTACGAGCAGTACTTC	CASSQDRGRSYEQYF
.	.	TRBV4-1	TRBJ2-7	TGCGCCAGCAGCCAAGGCGCGAACTACGAGCAGTACTTC	CASSQGANYEQYF
.	few	TRBV28	TRBJ2-7	TGTGCCAGCAGTTTACCCTGGGGGAGGTTCCCCTACGAGCAGTACTTC	CASSLPWGRFPYEQYF